One sample yielded the 27 T cell receptor beta chains listed below, sequenced in a study of shared clonotypes between healthy human individuals (dated by TCRdb to the early 2020s). Library preparation employed the immunoSEQ multiplex PCR assay. The table was pulled from immuneACCESS by TCRdb, which kept in-frame rearrangements only. Such tables lose some clones; where checked, under half of the loss comes from unresolved V genes, and the rest has no known cause. The sample contains 190,000 or so clones, approximately 61% of them found a single time. Clones ranked in the top ten supply 10% of the sample. Sequencing was done on a sample of memory CD4+ T cells sorted from blood. According to the study, the label for this sample's cell subset or site signals: CD45RA-negative fraction. The source is a man aged 30 to 45 in good health.

The chain employs TRBV7-2 and TRBJ1-4, with a weak D call TRBD1 (6 bases). V lost 5 bases and J lost 3, with 13 bases in between. The V gene's germline CDR1 is SGHTA and CDR2 FQGNSA. There are 15 residues in the CDR3. The chain's CDR3 is CASSRVQGPNEKLFF. CDR3 coding DNA: TGTGCCAGCAGCCGAGTACAGGGACCTAATGAAAAACTGTTTTTT.

The V gene is TRBV5-1, the J gene TRBJ2-2, with unresolved D. The germline gives CDR1 SGHRS, CDR2 YFSETQ. The CDR3 consists of 15 residues. The V end lost 2 bases, the J end lost 0 bases, and 8 bases lay between the germline ends. The DNA for the CDR3 is TGCGCCAGCAGCTTTACCGGGCCGAACACCGGGGAGCTGTTTTTT. It yields the protein CASSFTGPNTGELFF.

The V gene is TRBV9, the J gene TRBJ2-3; D may be TRBD2 (6 bases). Trimming removed 1 base from V and 6 bases from J, with 15 bases in between. Looked up from germline, CDR1 is SGDLS and CDR2 is YYNGEE. The length of the CDR3 is 15 residues. The CDR3 DNA reads TGTGCCAGCAGCGTAATGACGGGAGAGATCGATACGCAGTATTTT. This gives the protein CASSVMTGEIDTQYF.

The chain carries TRBV5-1 and TRBJ2-4; D might be TRBD2 (6 bases). This CDR3 is 18 amino acids long. The germline CDR1 and CDR2 sequences are SGHRS and YFSETQ. The germline V and J ends were trimmed by 0 bases and 0 bases, with 16 bases remaining between them. The DNA of the CDR3 is TGCGCCAGCAGCTTGGGGGGCACTGTGGGACTAGCCAAAAACATTCAGTACTTC. It is translated as CASSLGGTVGLAKNIQYF.

The chain combines TRBV6-1 with TRBJ1-1; D gene unclear. V lost 2 bases and J 11 bases, leaving 12 bases between the germline ends. The CDR3 is 12 residues long. Germline CDR1 reads MNHNS; CDR2 reads SASEGT. The CDR3 DNA follows: TGTGCCAGCAGTGAACCGATCGGGTGGGCTTTCTTT. This gives the protein CASSEPIGWAFF.

The rearrangement links TRBV6-1 to TRBJ2-3; D gene unclear. CDR1 is MNHNS, CDR2 SASEGT, per germline. CDR3 length: 13 amino acids. The V gene lost 5 bases and the J gene lost 2 bases, with 8 bases spanning the gap. The CDR3 spells CASSSLDTDTQYF. DNA of the CDR3: TGTGCCAGCAGTTCGCTAGACACAGATACGCAGTATTTT.

The gene calls are TRBV12-2 and TRBJ2-1; no check of the table's D call, TRBD2, against the DNA was made. TRBV12-2 is assigned pseudogene status. There are 18 residues in the CDR3. The CDR3 DNA is TGTGCAAGTCGCTCACTAGAACCGGGACTAGCGGCTCACAATGAGCAGTTCTTC. This translates into CASRSLEPGLAAHNEQFF.

This clone has a handful of counts. The rearrangement uses TRBV5-1 and TRBJ2-2, with no clear D. Germline V CDR1 and CDR2: SGHRS, YFSETQ. The CDR3 has 15 amino acids. V was pared by 1 base and J by 2 bases, with 9 bases between. CDR3 in amino acids: CASSLIGQNTGELFF. CDR3 in DNA: TGCGCCAGCAGCTTGATCGGGCAAAACACCGGGGAGCTGTTTTTT.

This chain joins TRBV9 and TRBJ1-5, with D tentatively TRBD1 (5 bases). CDR3 length equals 14 residues. V was shortened by 0 bases and J by 6 bases, with 10 bases between the two germline ends. CDR1 and CDR2 from the germline V gene are SGDLS and YYNGEE. CDR3 sequence (DNA): TGTGCCAGCAGCGTAGCGGTTGGGGGTCAGCCCCAGCATTTT. This sequence encodes CASSVAVGGQPQHF.

In the case of this clone: The identical CDR3 is also encoded by other nucleotide sequences in the sample. The chain has TRBV10-3 and TRBJ2-3; D is uncertain. V lost 6 bases and J lost 0, with 10 bases in between. CDR1 and CDR2 from the germline V gene are ENHRY and SYGVKD. This CDR3 contains 14 residues. DNA of the CDR3: TGTGCCATCAGAGACACCACTAGCACAGATACGCAGTATTTT. This sequence encodes CAIRDTTSTDTQYF.

V and J are TRBV21-1 and TRBJ2-7; the D call in the table, TRBD2, was not verified against the DNA. TRBV21-1 is termed a pseudogene. The CDR3 runs 15 residues. The CDR3, as DNA: TGTGCCAGCAGCAATGGGGGGAGACCTGGGAACGAGCAGTACTTC. This gives the protein CASSNGGRPGNEQYF.

This chain links TRBV7-9 with TRBJ2-3, with 8 nucleotides matching TRBD1. The germline CDR1 and CDR2 sequences are SEHNR and FQNEAQ (reference sequence). There are 16 residues in the CDR3. The trim removed 0 bases at V and 2 bases at J, leaving 4 bases unmatched. This CDR3 is CASSLAGTGATDTQYF. As DNA, the CDR3 is TGTGCCAGCAGCTTAGCCGGGACAGGAGCCACAGATACGCAGTATTTT.

The chain is built from TRBV25-1 and TRBJ2-1; weak D call: TRBD2 (5 bases). The CDR3 extends over 16 amino acids. Per germline, CDR1 MGHDK and CDR2 SYGVNS. Trimming removed 3 bases at V and 2 bases at J, with 14 bases between. The CDR3 DNA sequence: TGTGCCAGCAGTGAGGGAGATTCTCGTCCCTACAATGAGCAGTTCTTC. It yields the protein CASSEGDSRPYNEQFF.

This clone was seen just once. The J gene is TRBJ2-1, the V gene TRBV7-6; maybe TRBD1 (5 bases). The CDR3 has 18 residues. Trimming removed 5 bases at V and 2 bases at J, with 22 bases between. CDR1 is SGHVS, CDR2 FNYEAQ, per germline. The CDR3 nucleotides are TGTGCCAGCAGCCCCCCTAAGGGGCCAAAAGCCCCCTACAATGAGCAGTTCTTC. Protein: CASSPPKGPKAPYNEQFF.

The rearrangement joins TRBV6-6 to TRBJ2-7; 10 bases agree with TRBD2. The CDR3 spans 15 residues. With 5 bases clipped from V and 6 bases from J, the junction kept 10 bases outside the gene matches. CDR1 and CDR2 (germline): MNHNY, SVGAGI (reference sequence). In nucleotides, the CDR3 is TGTGCCAGCAGTCCATCCCTAGCGGGGGTGACCGAGCAGTACTTC. Translated, it gives CASSPSLAGVTEQYF.

The chain recombines TRBV18 with TRBJ2-3, with D uncertain. This CDR3 is built from 12 residues. Germline V gene lookup returns CDR1 KGHSH and CDR2 LQKENI. V was pared by 1 base and J by 4 bases, with 3 bases between. CDR3 DNA sequence: TGTGCCAGCTCACCACTTCCAGATACGCAGTATTTT. The encoded protein is CASSPLPDTQYF. Full variable domain (outside the CDR3, taken from reference TRBV18 and TRBJ2-3): NAGVMQNPRHLVRRRGQEARLRCSPMKGHSHVYWYRQLPEEGLKFMVYLQKENIIDESGMPKERFSAEFPKEGPSILRIQQVVRGDSAAYFCASSPLPDTQYFGPGTRLTVL.

This chain connects TRBV18 to TRBJ1-2; D perhaps matches TRBD1 (6 bases). This CDR3 comprises 17 residues. The V end was cut by 3 bases, the J end by 4 bases, with 21 bases between. The germline V gene encodes CDR1 KGHSH and CDR2 LQKENI. CDR3 protein: CASSPLPGDTGSYGYTF. The CDR3 coding sequence is TGTGCCAGCTCACCGCTCCCCGGGGACACGGGGAGCTATGGCTACACCTTC.

The chain is built from TRBV5-8 and TRBJ1-1; D gene ambiguous. V was trimmed by 0 bases and J by 11 bases, leaving 14 bases between them. Germline assignment: CDR1 SGHTS and CDR2 YDEGEE. CDR3 length: 13 residues. The CDR3 here is CASSLAFLVRAFF. The CDR3, as DNA: TGTGCCAGCAGCTTGGCCTTCCTGGTGCGGGCTTTCTTT.

DNA of the CDR3: TGTGCCAGCAATAGGGGTTTTAACACTGAAGCTTTCTTT. Its protein is CASNRGFNTEAFF. The chain couples TRBV6-5 to TRBJ1-1; a weak D match, TRBD1 (5 bases). Between the trimmed V and J ends, which lost 7 bases and 2 bases, there was a span of 11 bases. This CDR3 contains 13 residues. CDR1 is MNHEY and CDR2 is SVGAGI in the germline V gene.

The chain has TRBV19 and TRBJ2-7; 13 bases match TRBD2. V shed 7 bases and J 1 base; nucleotides not matched to a gene: 4. In germline, CDR1 is LNHDA, CDR2 SQIVND (reference sequence). CDR3 length: 15 amino acids. The CDR3, as DNA: TGTGCCAGTAAAATGACTAGCGGGAGGTCCTACGAGCAGTACTTC. Its protein is CASKMTSGRSYEQYF.

The V call is TRBV5-1, the J call TRBJ1-4; the D is unclear. Trimming took off 4 bases at V and 4 bases at J, with 14 bases between the two ends. The V gene's germline CDR1 is SGHRS and CDR2 YFSETQ. The CDR3 consists of 15 residues. CDR3 nucleotides: TGCGCCAGCAGCCCCGGGATCGGCCTTAATGAAAAACTGTTTTTT. Translated: CASSPGIGLNEKLFF.

The chain uses TRBV5-1 and TRBJ2-1, with 13 bases matching TRBD2. Germline CDR1 is SGHRS and CDR2 is YFSETQ. The CDR3 runs 19 residues. V gave up 0 bases and J gave up 7 bases; unmatched junction bases: 13. The CDR3 bases are TGCGCCAGCAGCTTGGCGGGCAGGGGGACTAGCGGGATGTGGAATGAGCAGTTCTTC. Its translation is CASSLAGRGTSGMWNEQFF.

V usage is TRBV18 and J usage is TRBJ2-7, with TRBD2 identical over 8 bases. The CDR3 loop spans 15 amino acids. V was pared by 2 bases and J by 3 bases, with 6 bases of the junction left unmatched. Germline lookup yields CDR1 KGHSH and CDR2 LQKENI. CDR3 residues: CASSPLGSGVYEQYF. The CDR3 DNA sequence: TGTGCCAGCTCACCATTAGGTAGCGGGGTCTACGAGCAGTACTTC.

This chain links TRBV5-1 with TRBJ2-4, with 11 bases aligning to TRBD1. Trimming at V came to 4 bases and at J to 7 bases, leaving 7 bases not matched to a gene. Germline loops: CDR1 SGHRS, CDR2 YFSETQ. The CDR3 extends over 15 amino acids. CDR3 sequence reads: CASSPRTGGRNIQYF. CDR3 nucleotides: TGCGCCAGCAGCCCCCGGACAGGGGGCAGGAACATTCAGTACTTC.

The rearrangement joins TRBV27 to TRBJ2-5; 7 nucleotides line up with TRBD1. The V gene end was trimmed by 4 bases and the J gene end by 4 bases; junction bases not matched to a gene: 6. The CDR3 covers 14 residues. From germline, CDR1 is MNHEY and CDR2 SMNVEV (reference sequence). Here the CDR3 DNA reads TGTGCCAGCAGTTCAGGGGGTGAAGGAGAGACCCAGTACTTC. Its translation: CASSSGGEGETQYF.

V gene TRBV28 combines with J gene TRBJ1-2, with a possible D match to TRBD1 (5 bases). Germline V lookup: CDR1 MDHEN, CDR2 SYDVKM. The V end lost 3 bases, the J end lost 6 bases, and 11 bases lay between the germline ends. The CDR3 spans 13 residues. The CDR3 nucleotides are TGTGCCAGCAGTTTGCAGGGAACTGATGGCTACACCTTC. This gives the protein CASSLQGTDGYTF.

This clone showed up just once. This chain joins TRBV5-1 and TRBJ2-3; TRBD1 or TRBD2 may be the D gene (6 bases each). In germline, CDR1 is SGHRS, CDR2 YFSETQ. V lost 1 base and J 2 bases, leaving 23 bases between the germline ends. This CDR3 is 19 amino acids long. The CDR3 DNA reads TGCGCCAGCAGCTTGATGGGTAGGGCCCTCGGGGGCGCCACAGATACGCAGTATTTT. Translating it yields CASSLMGRALGGATDTQYF.